This TCR beta chain was profiled in a study of blood T cell repertoires in COVID-19. The wider study: Researchers got acute and convalescent COVID-19 samples from the United States, Italy and Spain. T cells, B-cell-depleted T cells, or PBMCs provided the cDNA or gDNA that served as material.

Authors' data handling: Using reference gene primer amplification, nucleated cell counts were estimated. Sequencing used immunoSEQ multiplex PCR; TCRdb keeps in-frame clones, though not all of them. The V and J calls and clone size are taken from that table; D and trimming were inferred from the DNA. Of under 250,000 clones listed, over 80% are singletons. V lost 3 bases and J lost 6; bases outside the gene matches: 11. The CDR3 runs to 16 residues. Per the germline V gene, CDR1 is SGHNT and CDR2 is YYREEE (reference sequence). V is TRBV5-4 and J is TRBJ1-4; 7 positions match TRBD1. Sequenced: peripheral blood. The TCR comes from a man in his forties with acute or convalescent COVID-19. The CDR3: CASSWTGDTSDEKLFF. CDR3 coding DNA: TGTGCCAGCAGCTGGACAGGAGATACCTCCGATGAAAAACTGTTTTTT.